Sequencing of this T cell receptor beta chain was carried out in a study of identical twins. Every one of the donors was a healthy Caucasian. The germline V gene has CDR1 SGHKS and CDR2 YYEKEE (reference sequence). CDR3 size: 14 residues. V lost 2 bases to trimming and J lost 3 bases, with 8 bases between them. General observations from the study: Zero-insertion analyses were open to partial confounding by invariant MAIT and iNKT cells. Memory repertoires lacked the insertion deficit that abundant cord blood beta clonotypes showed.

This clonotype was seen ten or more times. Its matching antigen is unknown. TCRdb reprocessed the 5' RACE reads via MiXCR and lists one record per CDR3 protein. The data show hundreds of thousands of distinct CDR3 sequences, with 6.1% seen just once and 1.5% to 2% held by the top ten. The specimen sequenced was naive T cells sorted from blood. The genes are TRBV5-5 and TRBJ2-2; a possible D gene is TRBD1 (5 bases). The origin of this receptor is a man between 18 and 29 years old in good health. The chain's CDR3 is CASSFAGYTGELFF. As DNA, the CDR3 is TGTGCCAGCAGCTTTGCAGGGTACACCGGGGAGCTGTTTTTT.